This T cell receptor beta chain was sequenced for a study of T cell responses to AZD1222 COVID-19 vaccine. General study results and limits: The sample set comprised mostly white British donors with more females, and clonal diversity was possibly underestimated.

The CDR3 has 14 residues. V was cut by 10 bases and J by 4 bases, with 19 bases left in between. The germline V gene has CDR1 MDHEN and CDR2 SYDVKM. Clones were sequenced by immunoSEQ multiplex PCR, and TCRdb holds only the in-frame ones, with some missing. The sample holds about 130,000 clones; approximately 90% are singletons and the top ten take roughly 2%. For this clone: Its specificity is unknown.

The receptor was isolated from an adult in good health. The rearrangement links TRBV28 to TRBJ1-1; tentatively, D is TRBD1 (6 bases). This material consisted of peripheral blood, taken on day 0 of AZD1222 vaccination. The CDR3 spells CAIQGTRVSTEAFF. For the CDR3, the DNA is TGTGCCATTCAGGGGACGAGGGTTAGCACTGAAGCTTTCTTT.